The TCR beta chain under discussion was sequenced for a study of T cell clones after liver transplantation. Study information: Three of the eight recipients were HCV-positive; the rest had non-autoimmune, non-viral transplant indications.

As to this clone: No antigen is known for it.

Sequenced by immunoSEQ multiplex PCR; TCRdb stores in-frame clones only, minus some. Counted here are approximately 55,000 clones, over 70% occurring once; the ten biggest clones make up 15%. Study-level points and caveats: Graft donor-reactive T cells may have migrated into the graft rather than being deleted.

The length of the CDR3 is 15 residues. In germline, CDR1 is SGDLS, CDR2 YYNGEE. V was shortened by 0 bases and J by 6 bases, with 15 bases between the two germline ends. The V call is TRBV9, the J call TRBJ1-1; D is ambiguous. This TCR was sampled from a human donor who received a liver transplant. The specimen comprised CD4+ T cells from blood, sampled before liver transplant. The DNA for the CDR3 is TGTGCCAGCAGCGTAGATCACTACGGGTCGTCTGAAGCTTTCTTT. This translates into CASSVDHYGSSEAFF.